The clone carrying this TCR beta chain was counted at least ten times. The data were obtained in a study of neurological immune-mediated disorders. Time point described: longitudinal time-point 3. Germline trimming cut 2 bases from V and 3 bases from J; bases unmatched to any gene: 5. The CDR3 contains 15 residues. By 5'RACE with 10-nucleotide random UMIs, the cDNA was made. MiXCR was run by TCRdb on the 5' RACE reads, yielding one entry per CDR3 protein. The sample records about 99,000 distinct CDR3 sequences, roughly 10% being singletons. The chain combines TRBV12-3 or TRBV12-4 with TRBJ2-3; TRBD2 aligns across 7 bases. Sequencing used PBMCs. The sequence was obtained from a female donor with HTLV-1-associated myelopathy (HAM/TSP). CDR3 protein: CASSLRAGITDTQYF. Here the CDR3 DNA reads TGTGCCAGCAGTTTACGAGCGGGGATAACAGATACGCAGTATTTT.